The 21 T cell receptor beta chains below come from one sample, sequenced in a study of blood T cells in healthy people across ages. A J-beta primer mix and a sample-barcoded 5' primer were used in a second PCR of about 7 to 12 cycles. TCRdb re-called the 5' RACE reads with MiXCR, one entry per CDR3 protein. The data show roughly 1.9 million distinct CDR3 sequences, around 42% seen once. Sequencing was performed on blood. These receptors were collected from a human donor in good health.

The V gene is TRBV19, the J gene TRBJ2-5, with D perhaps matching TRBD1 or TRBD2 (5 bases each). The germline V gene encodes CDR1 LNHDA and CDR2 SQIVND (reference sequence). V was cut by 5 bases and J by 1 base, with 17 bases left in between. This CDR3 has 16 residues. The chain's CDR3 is CASSSRGQTVQETQYF. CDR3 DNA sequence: TGTGCCAGTAGTTCCCGGGGTCAGACAGTCCAAGAGACCCAGTACTTC.

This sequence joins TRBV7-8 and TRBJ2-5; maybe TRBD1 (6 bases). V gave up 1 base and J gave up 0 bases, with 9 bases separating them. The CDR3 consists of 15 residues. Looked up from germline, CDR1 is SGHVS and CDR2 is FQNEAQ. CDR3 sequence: CASSLDREYQETQYF. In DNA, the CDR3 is TGTGCCAGCAGCTTAGACAGGGAGTACCAAGAGACCCAGTACTTC.

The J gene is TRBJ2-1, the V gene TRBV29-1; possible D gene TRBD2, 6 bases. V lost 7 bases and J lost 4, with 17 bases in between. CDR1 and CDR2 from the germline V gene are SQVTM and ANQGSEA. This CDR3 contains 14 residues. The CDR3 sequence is CSALRGVIYNEQFF. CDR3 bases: TGCAGCGCCCTTCGCGGGGTTATATACAATGAGCAGTTCTTC.

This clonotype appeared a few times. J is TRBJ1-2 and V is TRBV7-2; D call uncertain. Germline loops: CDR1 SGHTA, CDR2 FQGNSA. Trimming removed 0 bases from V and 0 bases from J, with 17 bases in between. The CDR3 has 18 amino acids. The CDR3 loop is CASSLAPGPRQANYGYTF. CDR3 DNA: TGTGCCAGCAGCTTAGCGCCCGGGCCTAGACAAGCTAACTATGGCTACACCTTC. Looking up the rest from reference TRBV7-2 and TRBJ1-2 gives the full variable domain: GAGVSQSPSNKVTEKGKDVELRCDPISGHTALYWYRQSLGQGLEFLIYFQGNSAPDKSGLPSDRFSAERTGGSVSTLTIQRTQQEDSAVYLCASSLAPGPRQANYGYTFGSGTRLTVV.

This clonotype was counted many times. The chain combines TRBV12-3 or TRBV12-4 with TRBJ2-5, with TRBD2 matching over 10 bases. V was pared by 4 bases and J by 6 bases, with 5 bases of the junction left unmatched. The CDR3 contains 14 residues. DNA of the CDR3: TGTGCCAGCAGTTCCGGGACTAGCGAAAAGACCCAGTACTTC. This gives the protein CASSSGTSEKTQYF.

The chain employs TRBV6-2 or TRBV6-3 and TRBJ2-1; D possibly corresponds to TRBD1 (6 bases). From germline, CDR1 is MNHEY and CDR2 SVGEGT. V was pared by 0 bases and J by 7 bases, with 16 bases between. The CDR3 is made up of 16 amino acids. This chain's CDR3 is CASSYSGRGRENEQFF. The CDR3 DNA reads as TGTGCCAGCAGTTACTCGGGCAGGGGTAGAGAGAATGAGCAGTTCTTC.

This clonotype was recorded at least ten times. The CDR3 spells CASSLGAGNYGYTF. Written as DNA, the CDR3 is TGTGCCAGCAGCCTCGGCGCAGGGAACTATGGCTACACCTTC. This chain joins TRBV7-9 and TRBJ1-2, with D perhaps TRBD1 (5 bases). V shed 5 bases and J shed 2 bases, with 12 bases lying between them. Germline CDR1 and CDR2: SEHNR and FQNEAQ (reference sequence). The CDR3 totals 14 residues.

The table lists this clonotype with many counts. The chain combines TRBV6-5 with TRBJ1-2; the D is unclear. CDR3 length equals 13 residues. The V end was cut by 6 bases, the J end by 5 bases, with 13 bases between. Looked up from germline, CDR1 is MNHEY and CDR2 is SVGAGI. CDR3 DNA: TGTGCCAGCAGCCCGGACGGAGCATATGGCTACACCTTC. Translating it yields CASSPDGAYGYTF.

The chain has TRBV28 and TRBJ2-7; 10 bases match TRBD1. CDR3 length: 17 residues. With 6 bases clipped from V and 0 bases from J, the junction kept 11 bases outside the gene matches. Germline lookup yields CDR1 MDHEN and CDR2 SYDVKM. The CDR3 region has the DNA TGTGCCAGCAGCTTTGGCCCGGGACAGGGGTACTCCTACGAGCAGTACTTC. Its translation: CASSFGPGQGYSYEQYF.

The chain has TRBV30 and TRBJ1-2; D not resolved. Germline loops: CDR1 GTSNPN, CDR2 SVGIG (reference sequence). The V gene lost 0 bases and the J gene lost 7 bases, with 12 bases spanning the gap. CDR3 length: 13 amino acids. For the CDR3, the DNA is TGTGCCTGGAGTGTATTGGGTGGTTTTGGCTACACCTTC. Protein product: CAWSVLGGFGYTF.

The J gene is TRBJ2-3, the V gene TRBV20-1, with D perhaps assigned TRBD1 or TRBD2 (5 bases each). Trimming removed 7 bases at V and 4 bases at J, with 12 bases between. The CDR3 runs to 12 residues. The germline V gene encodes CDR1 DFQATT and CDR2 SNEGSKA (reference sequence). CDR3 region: CSVFRDPDTQYF. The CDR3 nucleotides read TGCAGTGTTTTCAGGGACCCAGATACGCAGTATTTT.

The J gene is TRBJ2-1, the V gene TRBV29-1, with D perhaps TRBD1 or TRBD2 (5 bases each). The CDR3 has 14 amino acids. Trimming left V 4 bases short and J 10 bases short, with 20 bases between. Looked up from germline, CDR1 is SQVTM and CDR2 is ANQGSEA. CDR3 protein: CSVGGVSGSYEQFF. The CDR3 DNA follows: TGCAGCGTTGGAGGGGTTAGTGGCTCCTACGAGCAGTTCTTC.

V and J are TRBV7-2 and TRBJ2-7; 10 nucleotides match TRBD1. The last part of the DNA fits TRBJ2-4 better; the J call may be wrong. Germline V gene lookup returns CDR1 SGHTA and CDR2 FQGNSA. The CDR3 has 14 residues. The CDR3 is CASSTWTGGVIQYF. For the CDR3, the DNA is TGTGCCAGCAGCACCTGGACAGGGGGAGTCATTCAGTACTTC.

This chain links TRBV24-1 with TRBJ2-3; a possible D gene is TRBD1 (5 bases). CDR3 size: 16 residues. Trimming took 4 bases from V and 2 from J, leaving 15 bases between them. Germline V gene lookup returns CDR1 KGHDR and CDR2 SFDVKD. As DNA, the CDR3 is TGTGCCACCAGTGACGCAGCTCAGGGCCCCACAGATACGCAGTATTTT. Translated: CATSDAAQGPTDTQYF.

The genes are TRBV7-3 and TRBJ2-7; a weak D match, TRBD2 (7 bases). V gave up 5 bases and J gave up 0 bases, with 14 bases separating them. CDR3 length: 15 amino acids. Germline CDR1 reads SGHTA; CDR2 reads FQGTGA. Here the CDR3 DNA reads TGTGCCAGCAGCGGACTAGGGACAAGCTCCTACGAGCAGTACTTC. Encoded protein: CASSGLGTSSYEQYF.

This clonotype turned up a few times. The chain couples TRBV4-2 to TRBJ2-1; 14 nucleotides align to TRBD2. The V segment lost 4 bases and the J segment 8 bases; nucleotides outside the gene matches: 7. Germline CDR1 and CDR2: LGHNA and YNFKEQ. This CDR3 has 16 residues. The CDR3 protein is CASSPGGLAGVDEQFF. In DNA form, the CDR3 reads TGTGCCAGCAGCCCCGGGGGACTAGCGGGGGTCGATGAGCAGTTCTTC.

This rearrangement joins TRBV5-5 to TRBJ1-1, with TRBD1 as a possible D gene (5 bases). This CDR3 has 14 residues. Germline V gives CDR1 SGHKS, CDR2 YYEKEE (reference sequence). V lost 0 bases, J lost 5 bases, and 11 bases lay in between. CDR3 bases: TGTGCCAGCAGCTTGGCCACAGAGGGGACTGAAGCTTTCTTT. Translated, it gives CASSLATEGTEAFF.

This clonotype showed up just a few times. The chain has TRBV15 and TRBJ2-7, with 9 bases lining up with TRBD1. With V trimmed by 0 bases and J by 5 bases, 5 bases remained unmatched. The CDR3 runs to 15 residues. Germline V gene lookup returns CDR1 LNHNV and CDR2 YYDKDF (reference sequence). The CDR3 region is CATSRDYGQGNEQYF. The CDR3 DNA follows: TGTGCCACCAGCAGAGATTACGGACAGGGGAACGAGCAGTACTTC. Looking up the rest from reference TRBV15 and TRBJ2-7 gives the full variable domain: DAMVIQNPRYQVTQFGKPVTLSCSQTLNHNVMYWYQQKSSQAPKLLFHYYDKDFNNEADTPDNFQSRRPNTSFCFLDIRSPGLGDTAMYLCATSRDYGQGNEQYFGPGTRLTVT.

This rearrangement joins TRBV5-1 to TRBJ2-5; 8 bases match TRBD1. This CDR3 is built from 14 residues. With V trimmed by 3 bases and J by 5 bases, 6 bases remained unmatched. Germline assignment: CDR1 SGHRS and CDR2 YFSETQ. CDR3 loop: CASSSAAGGETQYF. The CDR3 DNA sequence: TGCGCCAGCAGCTCAGCTGCAGGGGGCGAGACCCAGTACTTC.

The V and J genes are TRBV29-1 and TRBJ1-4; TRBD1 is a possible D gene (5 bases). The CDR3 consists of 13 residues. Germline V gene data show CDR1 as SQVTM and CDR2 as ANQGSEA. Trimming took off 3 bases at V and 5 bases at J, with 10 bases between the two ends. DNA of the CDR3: TGCAGCGTTGATGCAGGGCTGAATGAAAAACTGTTTTTT. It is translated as CSVDAGLNEKLFF.

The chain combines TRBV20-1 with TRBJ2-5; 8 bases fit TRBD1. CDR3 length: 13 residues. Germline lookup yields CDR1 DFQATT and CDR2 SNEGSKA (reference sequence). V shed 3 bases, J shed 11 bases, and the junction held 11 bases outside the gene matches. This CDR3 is CSASRAGGDEQYF. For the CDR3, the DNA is TGCAGTGCTAGTAGGGCAGGGGGCGATGAGCAGTACTTC.